This T cell receptor beta chain derives from a study of cytomegalovirus exposure and HLA in healthy donors. Study information: Earlier, 150 million to 200 million T cells were analyzed, and more than 100 million unique TCR beta sequences were found among them.

CDR1 SGHAT and CDR2 FQNNGV come from the germline V gene. The CDR3 spans 17 residues. V shed 4 bases, J shed 0 bases, and the junction held 7 bases outside the gene matches. Study observations and caveats: A previous analysis found most TCR beta V segments productive roughly 90% or roughly 30% of the time. Later genetic work tied a missense DCLRE1C variant to beta-chain V and J trimming.

As concerns this clone: The target antigen is unknown.

Researchers ran the PCR with 60 Vbeta and 13 Jbeta primers. The repertoire was sequenced with immunoSEQ multiplex PCR; TCRdb's copy has only in-frame clones and lacks some. This sample carries about 210,000 clones, around 80% of them seen once, and the ten largest clones take about 6.1%. The sample comprised PBMCs. The origin of this receptor is a man between 40 and 49 years old in good health and CMV-seropositive. The rearrangement uses TRBV11-2 and TRBJ1-3; 9 bases are a match to TRBD1. CDR3 region: CASSSTGGPSSGNTIYF. In DNA, the CDR3 is TGTGCCAGCAGCTCCACAGGGGGCCCCTCCTCTGGAAACACCATATATTTT.